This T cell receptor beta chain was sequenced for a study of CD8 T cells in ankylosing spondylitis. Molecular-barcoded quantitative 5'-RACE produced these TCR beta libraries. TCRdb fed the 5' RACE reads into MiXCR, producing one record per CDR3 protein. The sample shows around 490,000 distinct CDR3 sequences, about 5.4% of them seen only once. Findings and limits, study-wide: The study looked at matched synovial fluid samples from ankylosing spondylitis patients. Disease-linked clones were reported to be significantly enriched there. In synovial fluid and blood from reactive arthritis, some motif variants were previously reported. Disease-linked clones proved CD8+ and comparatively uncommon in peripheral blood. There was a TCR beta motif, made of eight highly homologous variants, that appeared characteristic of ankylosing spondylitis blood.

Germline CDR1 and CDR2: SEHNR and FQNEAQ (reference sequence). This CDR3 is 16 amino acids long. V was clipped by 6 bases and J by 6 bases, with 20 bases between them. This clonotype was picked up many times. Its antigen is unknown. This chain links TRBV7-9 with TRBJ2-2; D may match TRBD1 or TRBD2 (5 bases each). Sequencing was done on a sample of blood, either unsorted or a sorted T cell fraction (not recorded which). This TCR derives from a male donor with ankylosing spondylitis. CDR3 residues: CASSSRGRLQAGELFF. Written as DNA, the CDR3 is TGTGCCAGCAGTTCCCGGGGCAGACTTCAGGCCGGGGAGCTGTTTTTT.